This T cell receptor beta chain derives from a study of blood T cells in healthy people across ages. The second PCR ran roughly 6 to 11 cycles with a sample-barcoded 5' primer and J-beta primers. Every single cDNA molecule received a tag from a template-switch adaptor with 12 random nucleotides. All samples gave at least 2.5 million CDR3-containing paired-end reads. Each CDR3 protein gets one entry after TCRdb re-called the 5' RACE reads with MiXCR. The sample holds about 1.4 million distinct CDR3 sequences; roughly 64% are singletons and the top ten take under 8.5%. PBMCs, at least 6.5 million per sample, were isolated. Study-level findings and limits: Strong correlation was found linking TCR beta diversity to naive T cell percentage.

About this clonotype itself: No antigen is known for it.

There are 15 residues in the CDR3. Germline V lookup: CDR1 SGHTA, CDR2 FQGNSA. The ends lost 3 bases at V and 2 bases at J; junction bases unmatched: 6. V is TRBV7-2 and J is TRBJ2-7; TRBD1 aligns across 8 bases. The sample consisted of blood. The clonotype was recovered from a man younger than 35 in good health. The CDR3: CASSFPPGQAYEQYF. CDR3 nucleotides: TGTGCCAGCAGCTTTCCGCCGGGACAGGCCTACGAGCAGTACTTC.